Presented here are 27 T cell receptor beta chains from one specimen sequenced in a study of T cell changes during pregnancy in multiple sclerosis. Sequenced by immunoSEQ multiplex PCR; TCRdb stores in-frame clones only, minus some. The repertoire holds 80,000 to 95,000 clones, with roughly 96% as singletons. The specimen was peripheral blood, collected in the second trimester of pregnancy. The receptor source for this set is a female donor with multiple sclerosis, enrolled in a pregnancy study.

V gene TRBV27 combines with J gene TRBJ1-2, with a weak D call TRBD1 (5 bases). V was clipped by 5 bases and J by 1 base, with 8 bases between them. This CDR3 contains 13 residues. Germline V CDR1 and CDR2: MNHEY, SMNVEV (reference sequence). In DNA, the CDR3 is TGTGCCAGCAGTGGACAAATTAACTATGGCTACACCTTC. It is translated as CASSGQINYGYTF.

The chain employs TRBV13 and TRBJ1-2; D not resolved. The CDR3 loop spans 14 amino acids. V shed 0 bases and J shed 2 bases, with 7 bases lying between them. Germline CDR1 is PRHDT and CDR2 is FYEKMQ (reference sequence). The CDR3 reads CASSLGRGNYGYTF. CDR3 sequence (DNA): TGTGCCAGCAGCTTAGGGAGAGGGAACTATGGCTACACCTTC.

The chain recombines TRBV19 with TRBJ2-7; 7 positions match TRBD1. From germline, CDR1 is LNHDA and CDR2 SQIVND (reference sequence). CDR3 length: 15 residues. V trimming: 3 bases; J trimming: 2 bases; junction bases outside the gene matches: 7. CDR3 protein: CASSIDGTDAYEQYF. CDR3 DNA sequence: TGTGCCAGTAGTATCGATGGGACAGACGCCTACGAGCAGTACTTC.

The chain couples TRBV6-1 to TRBJ1-2; D is uncertain. The CDR3 loop spans 14 amino acids. The V gene's germline CDR1 is MNHNS and CDR2 SASEGT. V dropped 7 bases and J dropped 2 bases, with 14 bases sitting between them. The CDR3 region is CASKFAGTNYGYTF. The CDR3, as DNA: TGTGCCAGCAAGTTCGCAGGAACAAACTATGGCTACACCTTC.

V is TRBV4-1 and J is TRBJ2-1; D gene ambiguous. Germline V gene sequence: CDR1 MGHRA, CDR2 YSYEKL. CDR3 length equals 12 residues. V gave up 4 bases and J gave up 5 bases, with 6 bases separating them. The CDR3 sequence is CASSLLNNEQFF. The CDR3 nucleotides are TGCGCCAGCAGCCTTTTAAACAATGAGCAGTTCTTC.

This rearrangement joins TRBV7-2 to TRBJ2-2, with D possibly being TRBD2 (6 bases). The CDR3 covers 14 residues. The V end was cut by 5 bases, the J end by 2 bases, with 9 bases between. Germline CDR1 is SGHTA and CDR2 is FQGNSA. CDR3 in DNA: TGTGCCAGCAGCCCGGGAGTTAACACCGGGGAGCTGTTTTTT. Protein product: CASSPGVNTGELFF. The complete variable domain, with remaining parts taken from reference TRBV7-2 and TRBJ2-2, reads GAGVSQSPSNKVTEKGKDVELRCDPISGHTALYWYRQSLGQGLEFLIYFQGNSAPDKSGLPSDRFSAERTGGSVSTLTIQRTQQEDSAVYLCASSPGVNTGELFFGEGSRLTVL.

This chain links TRBV6-1 with TRBJ1-4; D call uncertain. Germline CDR1 and CDR2: MNHNS and SASEGT. The length of the CDR3 is 12 residues. V gave up 1 base and J gave up 10 bases, with 7 bases separating them. CDR3 in amino acids: CASSEGPGKLFF. The CDR3 bases are TGTGCCAGCAGTGAAGGTCCGGGAAAACTGTTTTTT.

The chain employs TRBV28 and TRBJ2-4; D might be TRBD1 (5 bases). Trimming shortened V by 10 bases and J by 0 bases, and 25 bases separated the two germline ends. The length of the CDR3 is 18 residues. The germline gives CDR1 MDHEN, CDR2 SYDVKM. In DNA form, the CDR3 reads TGTGCCACCACGGAAGGATTAGGCACAGGCCTAGCCAAAAACATTCAGTACTTC. It encodes CATTEGLGTGLAKNIQYF.

The chain recombines TRBV28 with TRBJ1-5; D call uncertain. The CDR3 runs 14 residues. Trimming took 3 bases from V and 1 from J, leaving 7 bases between them. In germline, CDR1 is MDHEN, CDR2 SYDVKM. The CDR3 protein is CASSFSGSNQPQHF. The CDR3 DNA follows: TGTGCCAGCAGTTTTAGCGGGAGCAATCAGCCCCAGCATTTT.

The gene calls are TRBV13 and TRBJ2-3; unclear D gene. CDR1 is PRHDT and CDR2 is FYEKMQ in the germline V gene (reference sequence). Trimming left V 0 bases short and J 0 bases short, with 7 bases between. The CDR3 consists of 15 residues. This CDR3 reads CASSLGTTSTDTQYF. In DNA form, the CDR3 reads TGTGCCAGCAGCTTAGGAACAACCAGCACAGATACGCAGTATTTT.

The chain is built from TRBV10-2 and TRBJ2-4; no reliable D call. V shed 2 bases and J shed 11 bases, with 7 bases lying between them. Germline CDR1 reads WSHSY; CDR2 reads SAAADI. CDR3 length: 11 residues. The CDR3 DNA is TGCGCCAGCAGTGAGGGGCCCCTTCAGTACTTC. This gives the protein CASSEGPLQYF.

This clone is termed medium-sized. The chain combines TRBV27 with TRBJ2-5; TRBD2 is a possible D gene (7 bases). Trimming took 5 bases from V and 4 from J, leaving 20 bases between them. The CDR3 extends over 16 amino acids. Germline CDR1 MNHEY, CDR2 SMNVEV (reference sequence). In DNA form, the CDR3 reads TGTGCCAGCAGTGGGGGCGGGGGCGGGAGCACAGAGACCCAGTACTTC. It yields the protein CASSGGGGGSTETQYF.

V gene TRBV5-1 combines with J gene TRBJ2-7, with D possibly being TRBD1 (5 bases). The CDR3 loop spans 13 amino acids. Germline CDR1 reads SGHRS; CDR2 reads YFSETQ. Trimming took off 0 bases at V and 2 bases at J, with 6 bases between the two ends. CDR3 residues: CASSLVTAYEQYF. The CDR3 DNA reads as TGCGCCAGCAGCTTGGTGACAGCCTACGAGCAGTACTTC.

This chain connects TRBV30 to TRBJ1-3; tentative D call: TRBD1 (6 bases). The CDR3 runs 14 residues. In germline, CDR1 is GTSNPN, CDR2 SVGIG (reference sequence). V was cut by 3 bases and J by 5 bases, with 14 bases left in between. The CDR3 sequence is CAWSGTRTRNTIYF. The CDR3 DNA reads as TGTGCCTGGAGCGGGACACGCACTAGAAACACCATATATTTT.

Of note for this clone: An end of the junction differs from the germline gene, which may be a read error. The chain joins TRBV11-2 to TRBJ2-7; weak D call: TRBD1 (5 bases). The CDR3 spans 13 residues. Germline V gene sequence: CDR1 SGHAT, CDR2 FQNNGV. CDR3 loop: CASSLDWGASGRF. CDR3 DNA sequence: TGTGCCAGCAGCTTAGATTGGGGCGCGTCGGGTCGGTTC.

DNA for the CDR3: TGTGCCAGTAGCTTAAACAGGGGCGTCGCTATCCACGAGCAGTACTTC. As protein: CASSLNRGVAIHEQYF. The gene calls are TRBV19 and TRBJ2-7; TRBD1 aligns across 7 bases. The CDR3 loop spans 16 amino acids. Germline V gives CDR1 LNHDA, CDR2 SQIVND (reference sequence). The ends lost 6 bases at V and 5 bases at J; junction bases unmatched: 16.

The chain links TRBV13 to TRBJ2-7; perhaps TRBD1 as D (6 bases). V gave up 2 bases and J gave up 0 bases, with 14 bases separating them. The CDR3 runs 16 residues. CDR1 and CDR2 (germline): PRHDT, FYEKMQ (reference sequence). The CDR3: CASSLSFTGRSYEQYF. The CDR3, as DNA: TGTGCCAGCAGCTTATCCTTCACAGGGCGCTCCTACGAGCAGTACTTC.

V and J are TRBV27 and TRBJ2-5, with 9 bases lining up with TRBD2. Germline trimming cut 7 bases from V and 5 bases from J; bases unmatched to any gene: 14. CDR1 MNHEY and CDR2 SMNVEV come from the germline V gene (reference sequence). The CDR3 length is 16 residues. In DNA form, the CDR3 reads TGTGCCAGCACCCTTAGCGGGAGTGGGGCACCGGAGACCCAGTACTTC. Residues: CASTLSGSGAPETQYF.

The rearrangement links TRBV10-2 to TRBJ2-3; 11 positions match TRBD2. CDR1 is WSHSY and CDR2 is SAAADI in the germline V gene. This CDR3 spans 17 amino acids. The J segment lost 3 bases and the V segment lost 0 bases, leaving 5 bases of the junction unmatched. CDR3 sequence (DNA): TGCGCCAGCAGTGAGTCGGGAACTAGCGGGAGAACAGATACGCAGTATTTT. Residues: CASSESGTSGRTDTQYF.

V usage is TRBV4-3 and J usage is TRBJ1-5; the D gene is possibly TRBD1 (5 bases). The V gene lost 0 bases and the J gene lost 4 bases, with 13 bases spanning the gap. Per germline, CDR1 LGHNA and CDR2 YSLEER. This CDR3 is built from 16 residues. The CDR3: CASSQDLRQGNQPQHF. The CDR3 coding sequence is TGCGCCAGCAGCCAAGATCTTCGGCAGGGAAATCAGCCCCAGCATTTT.

CDR3 sequence reads: CASSYYQGGEQYF. The CDR3 DNA reads TGTGCCAGCAGTTACTATCAGGGGGGCGAGCAGTACTTC. V usage is TRBV6-5 and J usage is TRBJ2-7; possible D gene TRBD1, 7 bases. Trimming took 1 base from V and 6 from J, leaving 10 bases between them. The CDR3 runs 13 residues. CDR1 is MNHEY and CDR2 is SVGAGI in the germline V gene.

The CDR3 region has the DNA TGTGCCAGCAGCTTATTGACAGTGCACTATGGCTACACCTTC. Its translation is CASSLLTVHYGYTF. The rearrangement uses TRBV7-9 and TRBJ1-2, with D possibly matching TRBD1 (5 bases). The V end was cut by 2 bases, the J end by 3 bases, with 10 bases between. Germline V gene lookup returns CDR1 SEHNR and CDR2 FQNEAQ (reference sequence). The CDR3 runs to 14 residues.

The V call is TRBV11-2, the J call TRBJ2-1; no reliable D call. This CDR3 is 12 amino acids long. V lost 5 bases to trimming and J lost 7 bases, with 9 bases between them. Germline loops: CDR1 SGHAT, CDR2 FQNNGV. Written as DNA, the CDR3 is TGTGCCAGCAGCCCTAGTGTGAATGAGCAGTTCTTC. Protein product: CASSPSVNEQFF.

This clone is a singleton in its sample. The V gene is TRBV21-1, the J gene TRBJ2-3; TRBD2, the D gene given by the table, was not confirmed from the DNA. TRBV21-1 is listed as a pseudogene. This CDR3 has 14 residues. CDR3 nucleotides: TGTGCCAGCACTCAGCGGGAGGGCACAGATACGCAGTATTTT. It encodes CASTQREGTDTQYF.

The gene calls are TRBV6-5 and TRBJ2-7; no definite D call. CDR3 length: 13 amino acids. Germline V gene lookup returns CDR1 MNHEY and CDR2 SVGAGI. V was cut by 0 bases and J by 0 bases, with 3 bases left in between. In DNA form, the CDR3 reads TGTGCCAGCAGTTACTCTAGCTCCTACGAGCAGTACTTC. Amino acids: CASSYSSSYEQYF.

V and J are TRBV28 and TRBJ2-2; D unresolved. The ends were cut back, 5 bases at V and 3 bases at J, with 10 bases in the middle. The germline CDR1 and CDR2 sequences are MDHEN and SYDVKM. CDR3 length: 14 amino acids. The CDR3 sequence: CASSGPSYTGELFF. In DNA, the CDR3 is TGTGCCAGCAGTGGTCCGAGTTACACCGGGGAGCTGTTTTTT. Drawing the rest from reference TRBV28 and TRBJ2-2, the complete variable domain is DVKVTQSSRYLVKRTGEKVFLECVQDMDHENMFWYRQDPGLGLRLIYFSYDVKMKEKGDIPEGYSVSREKKERFSLILESASTNQTSMYLCASSGPSYTGELFFGEGSRLTVL.

The chain uses TRBV27 and TRBJ2-2; 9 positions match TRBD1. The ends lost 3 bases at V and 5 bases at J; junction bases unmatched: 16. The length of the CDR3 is 19 residues. Germline CDR1 is MNHEY and CDR2 is SMNVEV (reference sequence). CDR3 sequence reads: CASSFRPGTGPLRTGELFF. The CDR3 DNA follows: TGTGCCAGCAGTTTTAGGCCTGGGACAGGGCCACTCCGAACCGGGGAGCTGTTTTTT.